This TCR beta chain is drawn from a study of a mutant IDH1 vaccine in newly diagnosed glioma. Study overall: Averaging 40.4 years of age, treated patients were about 60% male and approximately 40% female.

To note about this clone: Its antigen is unidentified.

The time point: week 5, during vaccination. The study gave 300 ug of mutant IDH1 20-mer peptide per vaccine dose, with topical imiquimod. Germline V gives CDR1 LNHDA, CDR2 SQIVND (reference sequence). The germline V and J ends were trimmed by 6 bases and 5 bases, with 17 bases remaining between them. The CDR3 covers 14 residues. Assay used: immunoSEQ multiplex PCR; TCRdb lists only in-frame clones, some missing. The top ten clones hold about 7.2% of a sample with around 25,000 clones, 65% to 85% of them seen once. This chain links TRBV19 with TRBJ2-7; no clear D. The receptor was derived from a middle-aged man with glioma. Some clones in this sample may be carry-over from other donors' samples. Material: PBMCs, obtained from a glioma patient whose treatment included an IDH1 peptide vaccine. The CDR3 DNA follows: TGTGCCAGTAGCATGGGATCCCATTTGGACGAGCAGTACTTC. Its protein is CASSMGSHLDEQYF. The whole variable domain, remainder taken from reference TRBV19 and TRBJ2-7, is DGGITQSPKYLFRKEGQNVTLSCEQNLNHDAMYWYRQDPGQGLRLIYYSQIVNDFQKGDIAEGYSVSREKKESFPLTVTSAQKNPTAFYLCASSMGSHLDEQYFGPGTRLTVT.